These 27 T cell receptor beta chains share one sample of origin, sequenced in a study of tumor and adjacent non-tumor tissue in lung cancer. The template was RNA from unsorted bulk tissue. Three rounds of nested PCR, following a modified ARM-PCR protocol, produced the TCRbeta library. TCRdb reanalysed the multiplex PCR reads using MiXCR and keeps one entry per CDR3 protein. The data hold tens of thousands of distinct CDR3 sequences, with 55% to 70% observed a single time. The sequencing input was lung tumor tissue. The receptor set was obtained from a woman aged 70 to 79 with non-small cell lung cancer.

Points on this clonotype: Because the CDR3 is missing its conserved closing phenylalanine or tryptophan, this is likely a read error. The chain combines TRBV4-1 with TRBJ2-2; D is perhaps TRBD2 (6 bases). The germline V gene has CDR1 MGHRA and CDR2 YSYEKL. This CDR3 is built from 14 residues. The CDR3 spells CARSQGTSTGELFC. The CDR3 DNA reads TGCGCCAGGAGCCAAGGGACTTCCACCGGGGAGCTGTTTTGT.

This clonotype came up a few times. The V and J genes are TRBV5-1 and TRBJ2-5, with 8 bases fitting TRBD1. Germline CDR1 SGHRS, CDR2 YFSETQ. The trim removed 3 bases at V and 9 bases at J, leaving 16 bases unmatched. This CDR3 spans 16 amino acids. CDR3 nucleotides: TGCGCCAGCAGCTCGAACACAGGGGGTCGTTTAGCGCCCCAGTACTTC. Translated: CASSSNTGGRLAPQYF.

Worth noting for this clonotype: A junction end diverges from the germline sequence, so it may reflect a read error. The chain uses TRBV5-4 and TRBJ2-5, with TRBD1 as a possible D gene (6 bases). The CDR3 runs 15 residues. From germline, CDR1 is SGHNT and CDR2 YYREEE (reference sequence). The CDR3 sequence: CVSSPSTGSVETQYF. The CDR3 DNA reads as TGTGTCAGCAGCCCTTCGACAGGATCGGTGGAGACCCAGTACTTC. Based on the CDR3 plus reference TRBV5-4 and TRBJ2-5, the full variable domain is ETGVTQSPTHLIKTRGQQVTLRCSSQSGHNTVSWYQQALGQGPQFIFQYYREEENGRGNFPPRFSGLQFPNYSSELNVNALELDDSALYLCVSSPSTGSVETQYFGPGTRLLVL.

Comments on this clonotype: Since the CDR3 does not end with the conserved phenylalanine or tryptophan, this likely comes from a read error. This chain joins TRBV10-3 and TRBJ2-3; D is possibly TRBD1 (5 bases). The CDR3 contains 14 residues. CDR1 is ENHRY, CDR2 SYGVKD, per germline. Here the CDR3 reads CASFGQGITDTQYY. The CDR3 bases are TGTGCTTCATTCGGGCAGGGAATTACAGATACGCAGTATTAT.

As to this clonotype: The CDR3 carries no conserved terminal phenylalanine or tryptophan, so it likely arises from a read error. CDR3 nucleotides: TGTGCCATCAGTGGAGAGACAGGGAACTCTGGGGCCAACGTCCTGACTTAC. The encoded protein is CAISGETGNSGANVLTY. This rearrangement joins TRBV10-3 to TRBJ2-6, with 7 bases fitting TRBD1. This CDR3 is 17 amino acids long. J gave up 0 bases and V 4 bases, and 6 bases lay outside the gene matches. Germline V gene sequence: CDR1 ENHRY, CDR2 SYGVKD.

With respect to this clonotype: The CDR3 carries no conserved terminal phenylalanine or tryptophan, so it likely arises from a read error. The V and J genes are TRBV4-2 and TRBJ2-3; 13 bases match TRBD2. CDR3 length: 21 amino acids. The germline V gene has CDR1 LGHNA and CDR2 YNFKEQ. In DNA form, the CDR3 reads TGTGCCAGCAGTCAAGAATGGACTAGCGGGAGAAAGGGTGCCCTTTTCGATACGCAGTATCTT. Amino acids: CASSQEWTSGRKGALFDTQYL.

This clonotype has just a few counts. The V and J genes are TRBV19 and TRBJ1-1; TRBD1 agrees at 7 bases. J lost 6 bases, V lost 5 bases, and 6 bases had no gene match. The length of the CDR3 is 13 residues. In germline, CDR1 is LNHDA, CDR2 SQIVND (reference sequence). CDR3 loop: CASSQDREAEAFF. The CDR3 region has the DNA TGTGCCAGTAGTCAAGACAGGGAAGCTGAAGCTTTCTTT.

This clonotype was counted a single time. At one end, the junction sequence differs from germline, possibly due to a read error. The gene calls are TRBV10-1 and TRBJ2-1; weak D call: TRBD2 (5 bases). CDR3 length: 15 amino acids. Germline V gene data show CDR1 as WNHNN and CDR2 as SYGVQD (reference sequence). The CDR3 region is CASSESIGDYNEHFF. The CDR3 bases are TGCGCCAGCAGTGAATCCATAGGAGACTACAATGAGCACTTCTTC.

Remarks on this clonotype: Because it lacks the conserved phenylalanine or tryptophan at the end, this CDR3 is likely a read error. The V gene is TRBV11-3, the J gene TRBJ2-3; no firm D call. The CDR3 extends over 14 amino acids. Germline CDR1 and CDR2: SGHNT and YENEEA. CDR3 bases: TGTGCCATCAGCTTAGTTGGTCCTCCAGATACGCAGTATCTT. It specifies CAISLVGPPDTQYL.

A remark on this clonotype: Possible read error: a much larger clone is one base away. The V gene is TRBV20-1, the J gene TRBJ2-7, with a possible D match to TRBD2 (6 bases). V was pared by 0 bases and J by 5 bases, with 14 bases between. The V gene's germline CDR1 is DFQATT and CDR2 SNEGSKA (reference sequence). This CDR3 has 14 residues. The CDR3 DNA sequence: TGCAGTGCTAGAGATCGTTGCGGGAATAACGAGCAGTACTTC. Translation gives CSARDRCGNNEQYF.

As to this clonotype: One end of the junction fails to match germline, which may point to a read error. The chain links TRBV4-2 to TRBJ2-2; TRBD2 is a possible D gene (5 bases). Germline V gene sequence: CDR1 LGHNA, CDR2 YNFKEQ. The length of the CDR3 is 17 residues. CDR3 protein: CANSQVESGRSDGELFF. The CDR3 nucleotides are TGTGCCAACAGCCAAGTTGAAAGCGGAAGGTCCGACGGGGAGCTGTTTTTT.

A word on this clonotype: A junction boundary mismatches the germline segment, possibly from a read error. The chain recombines TRBV4-2 with TRBJ1-1; no clear D gene. The CDR3 runs 16 residues. Germline-derived CDR1 and CDR2 are LGHNA and YNFKEQ. The CDR3 sequence is CARSQEFAGGDTEAFF. CDR3 sequence (DNA): TGTGCCAGGAGCCAAGAGTTCGCAGGAGGCGACACTGAAGCTTTCTTT.

This chain joins TRBV6-1 and TRBJ1-2; 10 positions agree with TRBD1. With 10 bases clipped from V and 6 bases from J, the junction kept 17 bases outside the gene matches. Germline CDR1 MNHNS, CDR2 SASEGT. The CDR3 runs to 16 residues. The CDR3 sequence is CATTQGQGLYYHGYTF. CDR3 bases: TGTGCCACTACTCAGGGACAGGGGTTATATTACCATGGCTACACCTTC.

Many counts were recorded for this clonotype. This chain uses TRBV6-5 with TRBJ2-7, with TRBD1 matching over 9 bases. CDR1 is MNHEY, CDR2 SVGAGI, per germline. The trim removed 5 bases at V and 3 bases at J, leaving 17 bases unmatched. This CDR3 is built from 18 residues. The CDR3 region is CASSVGTGWYATNYEQYF. In DNA form, the CDR3 reads TGTGCCAGCAGTGTAGGGACAGGGTGGTACGCTACAAACTACGAGCAGTACTTC.

For this clonotype: The junction shows a germline mismatch at one end, possibly a read error. This chain's CDR3 is CASSLSRNTNTHYF. The DNA for the CDR3 is TGTGCCAGCAGCCTCAGCAGAAACACAAATACGCATTATTTT. The chain joins TRBV11-2 to TRBJ2-3, with unresolved D. This CDR3 is built from 14 residues. Germline V gene sequence: CDR1 SGHAT, CDR2 FQNNGV.

About this clonotype: Germline is not matched at one junction end, which may reflect a read error. V usage is TRBV12-3 or TRBV12-4 and J usage is TRBJ2-7; a possible D gene is TRBD1 (5 bases). The CDR3 contains 13 residues. The CDR3 sequence: CASSLVQGYGQYF. The DNA of the CDR3 is TGTGCCAGCAGTTTGGTTCAGGGCTACGGGCAGTACTTC.

Of note for this clonotype: The junction shows a germline mismatch at one end, possibly a read error. J is TRBJ2-1 and V is TRBV29-1; D may be TRBD1 (6 bases). Germline loops: CDR1 SQVTM, CDR2 ANQGSEA. The CDR3 has 16 residues. The DNA of the CDR3 is TGCAGCGTTGAAGGGGACAAGGCTTTGTCCTACGATGAGCAGTTCTTC. Protein product: CSVEGDKALSYDEQFF.

For this clonotype: A much larger clone differs by one base, so this may be a read error. This chain joins TRBV28 and TRBJ2-2, with 8 positions matching TRBD1. The germline V gene has CDR1 MDHEN and CDR2 SYDVKM. This CDR3 spans 16 amino acids. J lost 4 bases, V lost 5 bases, and 9 bases had no gene match. The CDR3 region is CASSPDETGGTGELFF. CDR3 nucleotide sequence: TGTGCCAGCAGTCCAGATGAAACAGGGGGCACCGGGGAGCTGTTTTTT.

For this clonotype: One end of the junction fails to match germline, which may point to a read error. The chain couples TRBV4-2 to TRBJ1-2; tentatively, D is TRBD1 (6 bases). The germline V gene has CDR1 LGHNA and CDR2 YNFKEQ. The CDR3 spans 17 residues. The CDR3 coding sequence is TGTGCCAGCAGGCAAGGGATAATGGGGGGGCGAGTGAGTGGCAACACCTTC. It is translated as CASRQGIMGGRVSGNTF.

This clonotype was recorded only once. A much larger clonotype is one base distant, so this may be a read error. V and J are TRBV28 and TRBJ1-5, with 7 bases that match TRBD1. The CDR3 runs to 15 residues. The ends lost 8 bases at V and 3 bases at J; junction bases unmatched: 10. From germline, CDR1 is MDHEN and CDR2 SYDVKM. For the CDR3, the DNA is TGTGCCAGCGGTCCCCAGACAGGGCTCAATCAGCCCCAGCATTTT. This codes for CASGPQTGLNQPQHF.

V and J are TRBV29-1 and TRBJ2-3, with 10 bases that match TRBD2. Germline loops: CDR1 SQVTM, CDR2 ANQGSEA. The CDR3 extends over 15 amino acids. The CDR3 here is CIAGGLAETGDTQYF. Written as DNA, the CDR3 is TGCATCGCCGGAGGACTAGCGGAGACCGGGGATACGCAGTATTTT.

As to this clonotype: The conserved phenylalanine or tryptophan is not found at the CDR3 terminus, so this likely reflects a read error. V usage is TRBV12-3 or TRBV12-4 and J usage is TRBJ2-7; a weak D match, TRBD2 (6 bases). V was shortened by 6 bases and J by 6 bases, with 18 bases between the two germline ends. The CDR3 is made up of 14 amino acids. The CDR3 spells CASSPGTGPSEQYL. CDR3 DNA sequence: TGTGCCAGCAGCCCCGGGACTGGTCCATCCGAGCAGTACTTG.

Turning to this clonotype: Without the conserved terminal phenylalanine or tryptophan, this CDR3 likely stems from a read error. The genes are TRBV7-8 and TRBJ2-6; D is possibly TRBD1 (5 bases). The CDR3 has 16 amino acids. Germline loops: CDR1 SGHVS, CDR2 FQNEAQ. The CDR3 DNA follows: TGTGCCAGCAGTTTAGAAGGCAGGGCTGGGGCCAACGTCCTGACTTAC. Translation gives CASSLEGRAGANVLTY.

This clonotype was seen a handful of times. The chain links TRBV7-8 to TRBJ2-5; the D is unclear. The CDR3 spans 14 residues. Germline V CDR1 and CDR2: SGHVS, FQNEAQ. The V gene lost 1 base and the J gene lost 5 bases, with 11 bases spanning the gap. CDR3 bases: TGTGCCAGCAGCTTAGACAGCCAGGTGGAGACCCAGTACTTC. Translation gives CASSLDSQVETQYF.

Worth noting for this clonotype: The junction and the germline gene differ at one end; a read error may be behind it. CDR3 nucleotide sequence: TGCAGCGAGACCGGACTACAGGGGAGCACTGAAACTTTCTTT. Its translation is CSETGLQGSTETFF. V usage is TRBV29-1 and J usage is TRBJ1-1; TRBD1 aligns across 7 bases. There are 14 residues in the CDR3. The germline CDR1 and CDR2 sequences are SQVTM and ANQGSEA.

In its sample, this clonotype was seen many times. V usage is TRBV28 and J usage is TRBJ2-2; D gene unclear. The V gene's germline CDR1 is MDHEN and CDR2 SYDVKM. This CDR3 has 13 residues. V shed 6 bases and J shed 4 bases, with 9 bases lying between them. This CDR3 is CASSLNPTGELFF. The CDR3, as DNA: TGTGCCAGCAGCCTAAACCCCACCGGGGAGCTGTTTTTT.

The chain couples TRBV30 to TRBJ1-1; maybe TRBD1 (6 bases). CDR3 length equals 15 residues. CDR1 GTSNPN and CDR2 SVGIG come from the germline V gene (reference sequence). The CDR3 DNA reads as TGTACCCGGAGTGTCAGGGTAGGGGGAGCCACTGAAGCTTTCTTT. Its translation is CTRSVRVGGATEAFF.